The 6 T cell receptor beta chains listed next were all sequenced from one sample in a study of blood T cell repertoires in COVID-19. TCRdb's copy holds only in-frame clones and misses some; the assay was immunoSEQ multiplex PCR. The table includes just over 650,000 clones, 70% to 90% detected once. Sequenced material: peripheral blood. The receptor source for this set is a young woman with acute or convalescent COVID-19.

The chain couples TRBV30 to TRBJ1-1, with D maybe TRBD1 (6 bases). CDR3 length: 15 amino acids. Trimming left V 4 bases short and J 1 base short, with 16 bases between. Germline V gene lookup returns CDR1 GTSNPN and CDR2 SVGIG (reference sequence). DNA of the CDR3: TGTGCCTGGACCAGGGTCGCCAGGGGGAACACTGAAGCTTTCTTT. Its translation is CAWTRVARGNTEAFF.

This chain connects TRBV4-1 to TRBJ2-7; a possible D gene is TRBD1 (5 bases). Deletions cut 1 base from V and 7 bases from J, with 20 bases between. Germline V gene data show CDR1 as MGHRA and CDR2 as YSYEKL. CDR3 length equals 16 residues. The CDR3 nucleotides are TGCGCCAGCAGCCAAGTGGTGTCGGTGGCAGGGCGGGAGCAGTACTTC. Encoded protein: CASSQVVSVAGREQYF.

As for this clone: The same CDR3 can be traced to other DNA sequences in this sample. This rearrangement joins TRBV15 to TRBJ2-3; perhaps TRBD2 as D (6 bases). Germline lookup yields CDR1 LNHNV and CDR2 YYDKDF (reference sequence). V lost 0 bases and J lost 1, with 8 bases in between. This CDR3 is built from 15 residues. In nucleotides, the CDR3 is TGTGCCACCAGCAGAGAACGCGGGGGCACAGATACGCAGTATTTT. It is translated as CATSRERGGTDTQYF.

The chain couples TRBV4-3 to TRBJ1-3; the match to TRBD1 covers 7 bases. The V gene end was trimmed by 4 bases and the J gene end by 1 base; junction bases not matched to a gene: 7. Germline V gene sequence: CDR1 LGHNA, CDR2 YSLEER. CDR3 size: 16 residues. In DNA form, the CDR3 reads TGCGCCAGCAGCCTCGATCCAGGGGGATCTGGAAACACCATATATTTT. Encoded protein: CASSLDPGGSGNTIYF.

CDR3 loop: CASSPNIWQYF. The CDR3 DNA reads TGTGCCAGCAGCCCGAACATCTGGCAGTACTTC. The chain joins TRBV6-6 to TRBJ2-7; D call uncertain. Germline-derived CDR1 and CDR2 are MNHNY and SVGAGI (reference sequence). V shed 6 bases and J shed 9 bases, with 12 bases lying between them. The CDR3 runs to 11 residues.

The rearrangement links TRBV23-1 to TRBJ2-6, with D tentatively TRBD1 (5 bases). TRBV23-1 is annotated as an ORF whose role is uncertain. Trimming shortened V by 2 bases and J by 2 bases, and 19 bases separated the two germline ends. The CDR3 is 19 amino acids. The CDR3 protein is CASSQKETVRPAGANVLTF. CDR3 sequence (DNA): TGCGCCAGCAGTCAAAAGGAGACAGTCCGACCAGCTGGGGCCAACGTCCTGACTTTC.